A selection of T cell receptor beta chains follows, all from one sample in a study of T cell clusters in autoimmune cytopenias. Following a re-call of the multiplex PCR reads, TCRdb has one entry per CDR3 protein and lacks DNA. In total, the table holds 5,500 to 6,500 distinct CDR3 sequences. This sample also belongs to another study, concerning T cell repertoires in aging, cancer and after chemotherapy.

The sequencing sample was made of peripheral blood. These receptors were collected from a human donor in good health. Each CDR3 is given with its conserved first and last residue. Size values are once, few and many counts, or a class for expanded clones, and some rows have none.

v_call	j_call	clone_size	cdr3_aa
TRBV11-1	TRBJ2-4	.	CASSYGWQALNIQYF
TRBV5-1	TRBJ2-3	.	CASSRDRDTDTQYF
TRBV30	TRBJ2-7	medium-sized	CAWSVGGFGTKQYEQYF
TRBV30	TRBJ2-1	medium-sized	CAWENGPGPGDNEQFF
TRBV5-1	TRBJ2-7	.	CASSPNKPGGAVFYEQYF
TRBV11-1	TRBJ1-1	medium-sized	CASSLRRLNTEAFF
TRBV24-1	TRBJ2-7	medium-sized	CATSGPTYEQYF
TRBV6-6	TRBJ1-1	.	CASSYSFRAAHRDTEAFF
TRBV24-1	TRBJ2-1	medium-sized	CATSDSRDFYNEQFF
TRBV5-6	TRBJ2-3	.	CASSSLTFTSTDTQYF
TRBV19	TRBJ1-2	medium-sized	CASIDAEEGYTF
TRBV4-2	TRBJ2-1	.	CASSLLSGTSLYNEQFF
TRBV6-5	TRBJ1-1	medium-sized	CASSSLSGATEAFF
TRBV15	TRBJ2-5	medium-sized	CATGGVGPWETQYF
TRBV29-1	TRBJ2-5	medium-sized	CSVEGGGLGETQYF
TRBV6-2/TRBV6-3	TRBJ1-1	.	CASSSRGLGVTEAFF
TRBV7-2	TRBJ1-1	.	CASSFDGGNTEAFF
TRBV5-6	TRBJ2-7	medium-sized	CASSFGTGDLGEQYF
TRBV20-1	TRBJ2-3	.	CSARDRASGRVGHRDTQYF
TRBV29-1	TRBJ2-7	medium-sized	CSVVRGGEQYF
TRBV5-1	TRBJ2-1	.	CASSLDSGSYNEQFF
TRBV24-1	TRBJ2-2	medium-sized	CATQWGRGHTGELFF
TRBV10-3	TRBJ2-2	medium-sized	CAISESMSGVGKTGELFF
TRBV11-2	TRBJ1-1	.	CASSTSLNTEAFF
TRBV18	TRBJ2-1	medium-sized	CASSPGRSNEQFF
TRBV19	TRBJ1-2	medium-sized	CASSPLRGWGYTF
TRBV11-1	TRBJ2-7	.	CASSLAYLMDEQYF
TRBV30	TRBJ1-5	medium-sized	CAWSQGQGLGFYSNQPQHF
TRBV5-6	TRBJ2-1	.	CASSLRTSGGLYNEQFF
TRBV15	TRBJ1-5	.	CATSRDWGADVSNQPQHF
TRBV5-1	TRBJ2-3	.	CASSAEAGRGGTDTQYF
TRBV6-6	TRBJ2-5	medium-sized	CASRPQPGQGILQETQYF
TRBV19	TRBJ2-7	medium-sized	CASSPMGRQASYEQYF
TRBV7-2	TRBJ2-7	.	CASSLVGGQGGYEQYF
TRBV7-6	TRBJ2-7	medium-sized	CASSLTADGNSYEQYF
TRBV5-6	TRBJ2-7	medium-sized	CASSFLDLYEQYF
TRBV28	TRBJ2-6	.	CASIGGGSGANVLTF
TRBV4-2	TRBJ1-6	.	CASSQELVGSPLHF
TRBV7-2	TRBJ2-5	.	CASTRGQETQYF
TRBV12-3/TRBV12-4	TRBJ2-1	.	CASRTSGGATYNEQFF
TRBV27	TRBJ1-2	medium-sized	CASSWTGTNYGYTF
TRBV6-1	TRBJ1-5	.	CASSQRWGGQQPQHF
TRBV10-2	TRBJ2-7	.	CASSERGISYEQYF
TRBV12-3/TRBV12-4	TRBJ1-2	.	CASRIEQGYYGYTF
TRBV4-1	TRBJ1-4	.	CASSQDWEGSGTNWPRVGVFF
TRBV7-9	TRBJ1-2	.	CASSRPGQGHGYTF
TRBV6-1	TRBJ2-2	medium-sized	CASSEGLRLGELFF
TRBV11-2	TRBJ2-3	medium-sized	CASSSLLGLAPDTQYF
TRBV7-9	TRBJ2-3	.	CASSSRGTASTDTQYF
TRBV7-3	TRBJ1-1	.	CASSTGFRTEAFF
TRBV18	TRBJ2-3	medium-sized	CASSPPLGHISTDTQYF
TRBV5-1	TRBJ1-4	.	CASSLVPPPGEKLFF
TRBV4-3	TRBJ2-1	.	CASSKGSGDYNEQFF
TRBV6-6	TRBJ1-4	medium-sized	CASSSLNEKLFF